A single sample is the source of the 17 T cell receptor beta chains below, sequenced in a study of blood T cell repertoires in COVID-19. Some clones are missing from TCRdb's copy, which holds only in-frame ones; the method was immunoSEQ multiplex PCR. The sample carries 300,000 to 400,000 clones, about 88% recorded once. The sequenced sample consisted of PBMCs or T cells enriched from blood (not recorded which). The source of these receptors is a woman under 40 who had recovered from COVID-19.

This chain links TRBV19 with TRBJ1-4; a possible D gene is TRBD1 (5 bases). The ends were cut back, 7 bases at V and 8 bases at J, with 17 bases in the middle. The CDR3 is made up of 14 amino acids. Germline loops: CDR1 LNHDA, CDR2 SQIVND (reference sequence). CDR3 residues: CASTPPSRQEKLFF. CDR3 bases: TGTGCCAGTACCCCCCCCAGCAGACAGGAAAAACTGTTTTTT. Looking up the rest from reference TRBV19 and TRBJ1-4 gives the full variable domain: DGGITQSPKYLFRKEGQNVTLSCEQNLNHDAMYWYRQDPGQGLRLIYYSQIVNDFQKGDIAEGYSVSREKKESFPLTVTSAQKNPTAFYLCASTPPSRQEKLFFGSGTQLSVL.

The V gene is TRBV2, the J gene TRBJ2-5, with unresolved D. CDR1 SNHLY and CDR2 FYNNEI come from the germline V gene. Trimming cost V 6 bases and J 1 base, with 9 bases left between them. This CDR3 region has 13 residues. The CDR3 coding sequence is TGTGCCAGCAGAACAGATTTCCAAGAGACCCAGTACTTC. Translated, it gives CASRTDFQETQYF.

CDR3 DNA sequence: TGTGCCAGCTCACCACCACGACAGGGGTCCTACGAGCAGTACTTC. It is translated as CASSPPRQGSYEQYF. The chain employs TRBV18 and TRBJ2-7, with 8 bases matching TRBD1. Germline V gives CDR1 KGHSH, CDR2 LQKENI. The CDR3 runs to 15 residues. Unmatched junction bases numbered 2, after V lost 0 bases and J lost 1 base. The variable domain in full, with the rest retrieved from reference TRBV18 and TRBJ2-7, is NAGVMQNPRHLVRRRGQEARLRCSPMKGHSHVYWYRQLPEEGLKFMVYLQKENIIDESGMPKERFSAEFPKEGPSILRIQQVVRGDSAAYFCASSPPRQGSYEQYFGPGTRLTVT.

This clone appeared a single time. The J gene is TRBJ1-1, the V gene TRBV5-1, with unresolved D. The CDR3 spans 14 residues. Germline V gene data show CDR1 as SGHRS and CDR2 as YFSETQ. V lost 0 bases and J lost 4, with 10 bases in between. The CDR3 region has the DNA TGCGCCAGCAGCTTGGCCCCTGACACCACTGAAGCTTTCTTT. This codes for CASSLAPDTTEAFF. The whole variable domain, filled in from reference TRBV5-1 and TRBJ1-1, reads KAGVTQTPRYLIKTRGQQVTLSCSPISGHRSVSWYQQTPGQGLQFLFEYFSETQRNKGNFPGRFSGRQFSNSRSEMNVSTLELGDSALYLCASSLAPDTTEAFFGQGTRLTVV.

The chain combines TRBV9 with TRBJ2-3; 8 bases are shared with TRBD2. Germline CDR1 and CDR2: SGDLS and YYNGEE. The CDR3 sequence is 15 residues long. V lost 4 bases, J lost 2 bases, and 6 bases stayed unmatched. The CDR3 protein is CASSRSGGVTDTQYF. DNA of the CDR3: TGTGCCAGCAGCCGCAGCGGGGGTGTCACAGATACGCAGTATTTT.

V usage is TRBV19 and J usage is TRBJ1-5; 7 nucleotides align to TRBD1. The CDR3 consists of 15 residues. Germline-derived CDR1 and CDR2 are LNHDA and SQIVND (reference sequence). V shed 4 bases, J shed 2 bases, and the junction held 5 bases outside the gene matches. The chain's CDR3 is CASSTPTGGNQPQHF. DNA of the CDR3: TGTGCCAGTAGTACCCCCACAGGGGGCAATCAGCCCCAGCATTTT. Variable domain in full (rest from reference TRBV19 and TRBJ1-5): DGGITQSPKYLFRKEGQNVTLSCEQNLNHDAMYWYRQDPGQGLRLIYYSQIVNDFQKGDIAEGYSVSREKKESFPLTVTSAQKNPTAFYLCASSTPTGGNQPQHFGDGTRLSIL.

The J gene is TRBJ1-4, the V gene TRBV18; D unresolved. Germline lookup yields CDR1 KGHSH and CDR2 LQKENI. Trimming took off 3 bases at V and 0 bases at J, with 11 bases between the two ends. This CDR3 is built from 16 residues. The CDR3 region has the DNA TGTGCCAGCTCACCCCGAAGGGAGGCAACTAATGAAAAACTGTTTTTT. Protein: CASSPRREATNEKLFF.

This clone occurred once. The CDR3 loop is CASSLRMDSYGYTF. CDR3 DNA sequence: TGTGCCAGCAGCCTTAGAATGGACAGCTATGGCTACACCTTC. The rearrangement links TRBV7-9 to TRBJ1-2; TRBD1 might be the D (6 bases). The germline CDR1 and CDR2 sequences are SEHNR and FQNEAQ (reference sequence). V dropped 5 bases and J dropped 4 bases, with 14 bases sitting between them. The CDR3 runs to 14 residues.

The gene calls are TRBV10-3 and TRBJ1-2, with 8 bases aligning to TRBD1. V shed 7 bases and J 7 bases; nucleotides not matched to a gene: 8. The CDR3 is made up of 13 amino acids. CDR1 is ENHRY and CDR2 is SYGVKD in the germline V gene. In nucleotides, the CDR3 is TGTGCCATCAACCCGACAGGGGCTCTTGGCTACACCTTC. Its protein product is CAINPTGALGYTF.

Here the CDR3 DNA reads TGTGCCAGCAGACACCTAGCGGGGGAGTACAATGAGCAGTTCTTC. Translated, it gives CASRHLAGEYNEQFF. The rearrangement joins TRBV7-8 to TRBJ2-1; 10 nucleotides align to TRBD2. This CDR3 comprises 15 residues. Germline CDR1 is SGHVS and CDR2 is FQNEAQ. V was pared by 6 bases and J by 4 bases, with 6 bases of the junction left unmatched.

This chain's CDR3 is CATSWRDLDHEQYF. The CDR3 DNA reads as TGTGCCACCAGCTGGAGGGACCTAGACCACGAGCAGTACTTC. The chain is built from TRBV15 and TRBJ2-7, with D possibly being TRBD2 (6 bases). With 5 bases removed from V and 5 bases from J, the gap between germline ends came to 16 bases. This CDR3 region has 14 residues. Per the germline V gene, CDR1 is LNHNV and CDR2 is YYDKDF (reference sequence).

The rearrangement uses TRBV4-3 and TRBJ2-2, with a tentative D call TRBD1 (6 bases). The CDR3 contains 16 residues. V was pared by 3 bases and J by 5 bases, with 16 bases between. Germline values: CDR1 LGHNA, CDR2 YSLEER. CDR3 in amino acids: CASSQNRDTRTGELFF. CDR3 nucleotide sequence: TGCGCCAGCAGCCAGAACCGGGACACGCGTACCGGGGAGCTGTTTTTT.

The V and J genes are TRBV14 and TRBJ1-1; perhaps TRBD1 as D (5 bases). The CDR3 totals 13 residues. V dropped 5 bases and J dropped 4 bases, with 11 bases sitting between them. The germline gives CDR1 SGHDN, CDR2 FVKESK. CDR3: CASSGASGTEAFF. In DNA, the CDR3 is TGTGCCAGCAGCGGGGCATCGGGCACTGAAGCTTTCTTT.

CDR3 coding DNA: TGTGCCAGCAGCCCGACAGGGAATGGCTACACCTTC. This translates into CASSPTGNGYTF. The chain combines TRBV11-1 with TRBJ1-2, with 7 bases lining up with TRBD1. Germline V gene data show CDR1 as SGHAT and CDR2 as FQDESV (reference sequence). This CDR3 contains 12 residues. V lost 5 bases to trimming and J lost 6 bases; unmatched junction nucleotides: 3. The full variable domain, completed using reference TRBV11-1 and TRBJ1-2, is EAEVAQSPRYKITEKSQAVAFWCDPISGHATLYWYRQILGQGPELLVQFQDESVVDDSQLPKDRFSAERLKGVDSTLKIQPAELGDSAMYLCASSPTGNGYTFGSGTRLTVV.

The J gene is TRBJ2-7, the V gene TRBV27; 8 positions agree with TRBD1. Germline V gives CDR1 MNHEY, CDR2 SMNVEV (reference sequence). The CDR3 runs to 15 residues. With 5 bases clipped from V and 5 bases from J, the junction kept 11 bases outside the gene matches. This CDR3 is CASSPTGGIYHEQYF. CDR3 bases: TGTGCCAGCAGTCCTACAGGGGGGATTTACCACGAGCAGTACTTC.

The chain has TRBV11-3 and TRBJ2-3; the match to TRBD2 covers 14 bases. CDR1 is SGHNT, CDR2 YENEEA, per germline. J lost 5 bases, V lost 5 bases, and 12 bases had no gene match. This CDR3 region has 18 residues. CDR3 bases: TGTGCCAGCAGCCCAGGGACTAGCGGGGGACTTAGGGGAGATACGCAGTATTTT. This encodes CASSPGTSGGLRGDTQYF.

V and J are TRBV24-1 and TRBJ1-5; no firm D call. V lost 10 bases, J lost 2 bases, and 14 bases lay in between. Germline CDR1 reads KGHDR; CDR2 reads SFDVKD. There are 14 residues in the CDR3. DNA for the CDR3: TGTGCCACTACCGGGGTTTTCCGCAATCAGCCCCAGCATTTT. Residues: CATTGVFRNQPQHF.